The rows below give T cell receptor beta chains drawn from one sample of a study of shared clonotypes between healthy human individuals. The table came from immunoSEQ multiplex PCR; TCRdb's copy has only in-frame clones and leaves some out. The profile covers around 1,900,000 clones, with over 85% appearing a single time and approximately 1.6% taken by the ten largest. The material sequenced was naive CD8+ T cells from PBMCs. These receptors all come from a man younger than 35 in good health. Some clones in this sample may be carry-over from other donors' samples. Each CDR3 is given with its conserved first and last residue. A D gene is named only where the DNA matches it firmly. For some rows the clone size is stated as once, few or many, or as a class when expanded; others skip it.

d_call: TRBD1
v_call: TRBV4-1
j_call: TRBJ1-1
clone_size: once
cdr3_aa: CASSQNPQGVNTEAFF
cdr3_nt: TGCGCCAGCAGCCAAAACCCACAGGGGGTTAACACTGAAGCTTTCTTT

d_call: TRBD2
v_call: TRBV18
j_call: TRBJ2-7
clone_size: once
cdr3_aa: CASSPRTSGSYEQYF
cdr3_nt: TGTGCCAGCTCACCTCGGACTAGCGGTTCTTACGAGCAGTACTTC

d_call: .
v_call: TRBV23-1
j_call: TRBJ2-7
clone_size: .
cdr3_aa: CASSQSVYIVFYEQYF
cdr3_nt: TGCGCCAGCAGTCAATCGGTTTACATAGTCTTCTACGAGCAGTACTTC

d_call: .
v_call: TRBV10-2
j_call: TRBJ2-5
clone_size: .
cdr3_aa: CASRLGIGVQETQYF
cdr3_nt: TGCGCCAGCCGGCTGGGTATAGGGGTCCAAGAGACCCAGTACTTC

d_call: .
v_call: TRBV28
j_call: TRBJ2-7
clone_size: .
cdr3_aa: CASSTPPDRLSYEQYF
cdr3_nt: TGTGCCAGCAGTACCCCCCCGGACAGATTATCCTACGAGCAGTACTTC

d_call: .
v_call: TRBV7-6
j_call: TRBJ1-1
clone_size: .
cdr3_aa: CASSAPEGKNTEAFF
cdr3_nt: TGTGCCAGCAGCGCCCCGGAAGGGAAGAACACTGAAGCTTTCTTT

d_call: .
v_call: TRBV27
j_call: TRBJ2-7
clone_size: .
cdr3_aa: CASRGRDTVYEQYF
cdr3_nt: TGTGCCAGCAGGGGGCGGGACACCGTCTACGAGCAGTACTTC

d_call: TRBD1
v_call: TRBV9
j_call: TRBJ2-7
clone_size: .
cdr3_aa: CASSPLDRPGYEQYF
cdr3_nt: TGTGCCAGCAGCCCCTTGGACAGGCCAGGGTACGAGCAGTACTTC

d_call: TRBD1
v_call: TRBV19
j_call: TRBJ1-2
clone_size: .
cdr3_aa: CASKGTEFYGYTF
cdr3_nt: TGTGCCAGTAAGGGGACAGAATTTTATGGCTACACCTTC

d_call: TRBD1
v_call: TRBV14
j_call: TRBJ1-2
clone_size: .
cdr3_aa: CASSHEDRAYYGYTF
cdr3_nt: TGTGCCAGCAGCCACGAGGACAGGGCTTACTATGGCTACACCTTC

d_call: .
v_call: TRBV30
j_call: TRBJ2-3
clone_size: .
cdr3_aa: CAWSVRLRERADTQYF
cdr3_nt: TGTGCCTGGAGTGTAAGGTTACGTGAGCGGGCAGATACGCAGTATTTT

d_call: .
v_call: TRBV29-1
j_call: TRBJ1-2
clone_size: .
cdr3_aa: CSVPRQYGYTF
cdr3_nt: TGCAGCGTTCCTCGGCAGTATGGCTACACCTTC

d_call: TRBD2
v_call: TRBV28
j_call: TRBJ2-3
clone_size: .
cdr3_aa: CASSSRRGLAGGDTQYF
cdr3_nt: TGTGCCAGCAGTTCAAGGAGGGGACTAGCGGGAGGAGATACGCAGTATTTT

d_call: .
v_call: TRBV29-1
j_call: TRBJ1-4
clone_size: .
cdr3_aa: CSVPDPGQYEKLFF
cdr3_nt: TGCAGCGTCCCAGATCCCGGACAGTATGAAAAACTGTTTTTT

d_call: TRBD2
v_call: TRBV27
j_call: TRBJ2-1
clone_size: .
cdr3_aa: CASSSQAGGPLAYNEQFF
cdr3_nt: TGTGCCAGCAGTTCACAAGCGGGAGGGCCTTTAGCCTACAATGAGCAGTTCTTC

d_call: .
v_call: TRBV10-2
j_call: TRBJ2-7
clone_size: .
cdr3_aa: CASSEWADSSYEQYF
cdr3_nt: TGCGCCAGCAGTGAGTGGGCGGACAGCTCCTACGAGCAGTACTTC

d_call: .
v_call: TRBV14
j_call: TRBJ1-1
clone_size: .
cdr3_aa: CASSHQQGGTEAFF
cdr3_nt: TGTGCCAGCAGCCACCAACAAGGCGGCACTGAAGCTTTCTTT

d_call: TRBD2
v_call: TRBV7-6
j_call: TRBJ2-3
clone_size: .
cdr3_aa: CASSLDASGRSDTQYF
cdr3_nt: TGTGCCAGCAGCTTAGACGCTAGCGGGAGGTCAGATACGCAGTATTTT

d_call: TRBD1
v_call: TRBV5-5
j_call: TRBJ2-7
clone_size: .
cdr3_aa: CASSFDRGRIYEQYF
cdr3_nt: TGTGCCAGCAGCTTCGATAGGGGGCGAATCTACGAGCAGTACTTC

d_call: TRBD1
v_call: TRBV7-6
j_call: TRBJ2-4
clone_size: .
cdr3_aa: CASSEDRGSGNIQYF
cdr3_nt: TGTGCCAGCAGCGAGGACAGGGGATCGGGAAACATTCAGTACTTC

d_call: .
v_call: TRBV27
j_call: TRBJ2-1
clone_size: .
cdr3_aa: CASSPGANEQFF
cdr3_nt: TGTGCCAGCAGTCCCGGCGCCAATGAGCAGTTCTTC

d_call: .
v_call: TRBV13
j_call: TRBJ2-1
clone_size: once
cdr3_aa: CASSFGNEQFF
cdr3_nt: TGTGCCAGCAGCTTCGGCAATGAGCAGTTCTTC

d_call: .
v_call: TRBV11-2
j_call: TRBJ2-5
clone_size: .
cdr3_aa: CASRHREWMETQYF
cdr3_nt: TGTGCCAGCAGACACAGGGAGTGGATGGAGACCCAGTACTTC

d_call: TRBD1
v_call: TRBV5-1
j_call: TRBJ1-2
clone_size: .
cdr3_aa: CASSLGQGDYGYTF
cdr3_nt: TGCGCCAGCAGCTTGGGACAGGGAGACTATGGCTACACCTTC

d_call: .
v_call: TRBV10-3
j_call: TRBJ1-1
clone_size: .
cdr3_aa: CAISESAGVITEAFF
cdr3_nt: TGTGCCATCAGTGAGTCGGCAGGGGTTATCACTGAAGCTTTCTTT

d_call: .
v_call: TRBV6-5
j_call: TRBJ2-2
clone_size: .
cdr3_aa: CASSPLGTGELFF
cdr3_nt: TGTGCCAGCAGTCCCTTGGGCACCGGGGAGCTGTTTTTT

d_call: .
v_call: TRBV25-1
j_call: TRBJ1-4
clone_size: .
cdr3_aa: CATSDSYNEKLFF
cdr3_nt: TGTGCCACCTCTGACAGCTATAATGAAAAACTGTTTTTT

d_call: .
v_call: TRBV2
j_call: TRBJ1-1
clone_size: .
cdr3_aa: CASRSQTGHGGSTEAFF
cdr3_nt: TGTGCCAGCAGATCTCAGACAGGACACGGGGGAAGCACTGAAGCTTTCTTT

d_call: .
v_call: TRBV6-5
j_call: TRBJ2-2
clone_size: .
cdr3_aa: CASFAGRYTGELFF
cdr3_nt: TGTGCCAGCTTTGCCGGGCGATACACCGGGGAGCTGTTTTTT

d_call: .
v_call: TRBV6-6
j_call: TRBJ1-2
clone_size: .
cdr3_aa: CASSYFPTGVDFGYTF
cdr3_nt: TGTGCCAGCAGTTACTTCCCCACGGGAGTTGACTTTGGCTACACCTTC

d_call: TRBD1
v_call: TRBV19
j_call: TRBJ2-7
clone_size: .
cdr3_aa: CASSAGTVGPYEQYF
cdr3_nt: TGTGCCAGTAGTGCCGGGACAGTGGGCCCCTACGAGCAGTACTTC

d_call: TRBD1
v_call: TRBV7-8
j_call: TRBJ1-4
clone_size: .
cdr3_aa: CASSPEGLTGVNEKLFF
cdr3_nt: TGTGCCAGCAGCCCCGAAGGCCTGACAGGGGTTAATGAAAAACTGTTTTTT

d_call: TRBD2
v_call: TRBV11-3
j_call: TRBJ2-1
clone_size: .
cdr3_aa: CASSTSGTSDEQFF
cdr3_nt: TGTGCCAGCAGCACCAGCGGGACTTCTGATGAGCAGTTCTTC

d_call: TRBD2
v_call: TRBV6-1
j_call: TRBJ2-7
clone_size: .
cdr3_aa: CASSEGLAGGYEQYF
cdr3_nt: TGTGCCAGCAGTGAAGGGCTAGCGGGGGGGTACGAGCAGTACTTC

d_call: TRBD1
v_call: TRBV2
j_call: TRBJ2-1
clone_size: .
cdr3_aa: CASRLQGAYYNEQFF
cdr3_nt: TGTGCCAGCAGGCTCCAGGGGGCTTACTACAATGAGCAGTTCTTC

d_call: TRBD1
v_call: TRBV5-1
j_call: TRBJ2-3
clone_size: .
cdr3_aa: CASSLYGTGEEGTDTQYF
cdr3_nt: TGCGCCAGCAGCTTGTACGGGACAGGGGAAGAGGGCACAGATACGCAGTATTTT

d_call: TRBD1
v_call: TRBV4-3
j_call: TRBJ1-2
clone_size: .
cdr3_aa: CASSQDVGTDNYGYTF
cdr3_nt: TGCGCCAGCAGCCAAGATGTCGGGACAGATAACTATGGCTACACCTTC

d_call: TRBD1
v_call: TRBV14
j_call: TRBJ2-7
clone_size: .
cdr3_aa: CASSHRGQGLLYEQYF
cdr3_nt: TGTGCCAGCAGCCACAGGGGACAGGGGTTACTCTACGAGCAGTACTTC

d_call: .
v_call: TRBV7-9
j_call: TRBJ2-5
clone_size: .
cdr3_aa: CASSSAVDNQETQYF
cdr3_nt: TGTGCCAGCAGCTCGGCCGTGGACAACCAAGAGACCCAGTACTTC

d_call: TRBD2
v_call: TRBV6-5
j_call: TRBJ2-7
clone_size: once
cdr3_aa: CASIQLAGGPYEQYF
cdr3_nt: TGTGCCAGCATACAACTAGCGGGAGGGCCCTACGAGCAGTACTTC

d_call: .
v_call: TRBV6-5
j_call: TRBJ2-3
clone_size: .
cdr3_aa: CASRPLAMSSDTQYF
cdr3_nt: TGTGCCAGCAGACCACTAGCTATGTCCTCGGATACGCAGTATTTT

d_call: TRBD2
v_call: TRBV4-1
j_call: TRBJ2-7
clone_size: .
cdr3_aa: CASSQAEREGYEQYF
cdr3_nt: TGCGCCAGCAGCCAAGCGGAGCGGGAGGGCTACGAGCAGTACTTC

d_call: .
v_call: TRBV11-3
j_call: TRBJ1-1
clone_size: .
cdr3_aa: CASSLMKSSEAFF
cdr3_nt: TGTGCCAGCAGCTTAATGAAATCCTCTGAAGCTTTCTTT

d_call: .
v_call: TRBV7-6
j_call: TRBJ2-7
clone_size: .
cdr3_aa: CASSLVLGGLEQYF
cdr3_nt: TGTGCCAGCAGCTTAGTCCTTGGGGGTCTCGAGCAGTACTTC

d_call: TRBD1
v_call: TRBV29-1
j_call: TRBJ2-7
clone_size: .
cdr3_aa: CSVRTGPYEQYF
cdr3_nt: TGCAGCGTCCGGACAGGGCCCTACGAGCAGTACTTC

d_call: .
v_call: TRBV4-2
j_call: TRBJ2-1
clone_size: .
cdr3_aa: CASSQGFGGQLYNEQFF
cdr3_nt: TGTGCCAGCAGCCAAGGGTTCGGGGGTCAACTTTACAATGAGCAGTTCTTC

d_call: TRBD2
v_call: TRBV4-1
j_call: TRBJ2-7
clone_size: .
cdr3_aa: CASSQAVAGAGEQYF
cdr3_nt: TGCGCCAGCAGCCAAGCCGTAGCGGGAGCGGGCGAGCAGTACTTC

d_call: .
v_call: TRBV14
j_call: TRBJ2-2
clone_size: .
cdr3_aa: CASSQEFVNTGELFF
cdr3_nt: TGTGCCAGCAGCCAAGAATTCGTGAACACCGGGGAGCTGTTTTTT